This TCR beta chain was recovered during a study of OX40 agonist ivuxolimab in advanced cancers. Looking at the study overall: Clinicians treated patients with ivuxolimab, an agonistic anti-OX40 (CD134) antibody. Notes on the study in general: Undetermined was the antigen specificity of the expanded peripheral T cells. Among the lowest levels of clonal expansion were found in partial responders at 0.1-3.0 mg/kg.

Clones were sequenced by immunoSEQ multiplex PCR, and TCRdb holds only the in-frame ones, with some missing. Among roughly 92,000 clones listed, under 95% were seen once. In regard to this clone: Antigen specificity is unknown.

Any history of autoimmune disease or systemic immunosuppression disqualified patients. The material was CD4+ or CD8+ T cells sorted from blood, obtained in a trial of the OX40 agonist ivuxolimab. The sequence was collected from an adult with an advanced solid tumor such as melanoma, head and neck, liver or kidney cancer.

For the CDR3, the DNA is TGTGCCAGCAGCCTCGGACGGGGGGGAGATACGCAGTATTTT. Protein: CASSLGRGGDTQYF. The chain uses TRBV13 and TRBJ2-3; TRBD2 aligns across 8 bases. With V trimmed by 5 bases and J by 5 bases, 6 bases remained unmatched. This CDR3 comprises 14 residues. Germline lookup yields CDR1 PRHDT and CDR2 FYEKMQ (reference sequence).